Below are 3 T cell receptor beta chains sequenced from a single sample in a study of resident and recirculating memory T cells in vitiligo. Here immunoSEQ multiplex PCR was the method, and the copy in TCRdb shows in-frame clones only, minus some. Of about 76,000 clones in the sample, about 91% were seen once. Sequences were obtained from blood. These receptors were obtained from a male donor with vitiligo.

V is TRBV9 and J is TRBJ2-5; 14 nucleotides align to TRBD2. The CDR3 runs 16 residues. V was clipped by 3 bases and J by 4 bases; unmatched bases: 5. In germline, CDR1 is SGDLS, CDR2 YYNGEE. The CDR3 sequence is CASSGGLAGAGETQYF. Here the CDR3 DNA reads TGTGCCAGCAGCGGGGGACTAGCGGGAGCCGGAGAGACCCAGTACTTC. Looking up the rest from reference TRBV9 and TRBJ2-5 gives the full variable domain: DSGVTQTPKHLITATGQRVTLRCSPRSGDLSVYWYQQSLDQGLQFLIQYYNGEERAKGNILERFSAQQFPDLHSELNLSSLELGDSALYFCASSGGLAGAGETQYFGPGTRLLVL.

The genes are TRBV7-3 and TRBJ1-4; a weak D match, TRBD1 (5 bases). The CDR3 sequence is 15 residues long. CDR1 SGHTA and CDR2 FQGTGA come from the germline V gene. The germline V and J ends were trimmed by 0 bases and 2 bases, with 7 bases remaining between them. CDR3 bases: TGTGCCAGCAGCTTAACCGGGGGGACTAATGAAAAACTGTTTTTT. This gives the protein CASSLTGGTNEKLFF. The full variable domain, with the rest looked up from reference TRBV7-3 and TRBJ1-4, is GAGVSQTPSNKVTEKGKYVELRCDPISGHTALYWYRQSLGQGPEFLIYFQGTGAADDSGLPNDRFFAVRPEGSVSTLKIQRTERGDSAVYLCASSLTGGTNEKLFFGSGTQLSVL.

The CDR3: CASRRQGPYEQYF. CDR3 bases: TGTGCCAGCAGGAGACAGGGCCCCTACGAGCAGTACTTC. The chain has TRBV25-1 and TRBJ2-7; 7 positions agree with TRBD1. CDR1 and CDR2 (germline): MGHDK, SYGVNS. The ends lost 6 bases at V and 2 bases at J; junction bases unmatched: 4. This CDR3 comprises 13 residues.